This T cell receptor beta chain came from a study of blood T cells in healthy people across ages. Notes on the study in general: TCR beta diversity, measured per million T cells, fell in a roughly linear way with age.

J gave up 8 bases and V 6 bases, and 21 bases lay outside the gene matches. CDR1 PRHDT and CDR2 FYEKMQ come from the germline V gene (reference sequence). CDR3 length equals 17 residues. Primed by a sample-barcoded 5' primer and a J-beta primer mix, a second PCR proceeded for roughly 6 to 12 cycles. MiXCR, applied by TCRdb to the 5' RACE reads, yields one record per CDR3 protein. This table has just over 1 million distinct CDR3 sequences, under 45% appearing once. This clonotype was seen a few times. Its antigen is not identified. The chain carries TRBV13 and TRBJ1-1; 7 bases map to TRBD1. The sequence came from a woman aged 55 to 70 in good health. The sequenced material came from blood. The CDR3 coding sequence is TGTGCCAGCAGACAAAACAGGGGACTTTCGATGTCGGGGGAAGCTTTCTTT. Translation: CASRQNRGLSMSGEAFF.